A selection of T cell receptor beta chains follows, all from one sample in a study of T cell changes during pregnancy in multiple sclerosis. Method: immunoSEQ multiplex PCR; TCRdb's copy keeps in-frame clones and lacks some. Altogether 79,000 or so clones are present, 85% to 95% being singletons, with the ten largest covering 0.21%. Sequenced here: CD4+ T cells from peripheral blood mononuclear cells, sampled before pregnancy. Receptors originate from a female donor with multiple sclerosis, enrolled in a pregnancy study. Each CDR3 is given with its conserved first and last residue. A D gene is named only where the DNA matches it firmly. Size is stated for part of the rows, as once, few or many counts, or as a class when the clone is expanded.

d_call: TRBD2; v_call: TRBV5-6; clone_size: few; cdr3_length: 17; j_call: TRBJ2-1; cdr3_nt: TGTGCCAGCAGCTCCCTCCTACTAGCGGGCTCCTACAATGAGCAGTTCTTC; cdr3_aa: CASSSLLLAGSYNEQFF
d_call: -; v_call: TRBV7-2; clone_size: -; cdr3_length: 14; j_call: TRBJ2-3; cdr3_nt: TGTGCCAGCAGCTTAGATTCTAGCACAGATACGCAGTATTTT; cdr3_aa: CASSLDSSTDTQYF
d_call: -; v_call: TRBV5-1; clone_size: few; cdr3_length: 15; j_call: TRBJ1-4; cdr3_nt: TGCGCCAGCAGTCAGGAGGGGTGGACTAATGAAAAACTGTTTTTT; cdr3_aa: CASSQEGWTNEKLFF
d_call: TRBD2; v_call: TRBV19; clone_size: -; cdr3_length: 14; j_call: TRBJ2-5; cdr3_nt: TGTGCCAGTAGTTTCTCCACTAGCGGGGAGACCCAGTACTTC; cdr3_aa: CASSFSTSGETQYF
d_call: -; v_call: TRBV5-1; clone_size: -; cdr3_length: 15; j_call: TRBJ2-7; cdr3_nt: TGCGCCAGCAGCTTGATCCCCAACCGAGGGATGGAGCAGTACTTC; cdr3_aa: CASSLIPNRGMEQYF
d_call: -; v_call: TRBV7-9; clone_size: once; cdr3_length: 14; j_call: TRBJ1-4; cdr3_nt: TGTGCCAGCAGCCCGGACAGATTTGGTGAAAAACTGTTTTTT; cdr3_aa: CASSPDRFGEKLFF
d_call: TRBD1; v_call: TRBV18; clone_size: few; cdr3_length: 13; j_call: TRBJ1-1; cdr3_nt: TGTGCCAGCTCACAAGGACAGGGGACTGAAGCTTTCTTT; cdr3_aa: CASSQGQGTEAFF
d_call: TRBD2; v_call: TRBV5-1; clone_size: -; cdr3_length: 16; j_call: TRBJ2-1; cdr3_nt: TGCGCCAGCAGCTTGTGGCGGGGGAGCTCCTACAATGAGCAGTTCTTC; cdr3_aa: CASSLWRGSSYNEQFF
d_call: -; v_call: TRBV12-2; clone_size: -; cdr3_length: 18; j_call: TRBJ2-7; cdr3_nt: TGTGCAAGTCGCTCTAGGCTTACGCGAAAGGGGACAGCCTACGAGCAGTACTTC; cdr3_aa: CASRSRLTRKGTAYEQYF
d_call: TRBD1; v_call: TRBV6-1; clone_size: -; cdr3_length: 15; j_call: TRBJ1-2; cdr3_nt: TGTGCCAGCAGTACGGGGACAGGGGAGTTTTATGGCTACACCTTC; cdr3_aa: CASSTGTGEFYGYTF
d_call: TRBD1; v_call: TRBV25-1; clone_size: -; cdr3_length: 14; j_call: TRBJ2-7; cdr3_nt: TGTGCCAGCAGTGCCCGACAGGGTTGGTACGAGCAGTACTTC; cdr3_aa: CASSARQGWYEQYF
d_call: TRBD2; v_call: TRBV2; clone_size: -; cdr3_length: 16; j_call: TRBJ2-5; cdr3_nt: TGTGCCAGCAGTGATTGGGGACTAGCGGACCAAGAGACCCAGTACTTC; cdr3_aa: CASSDWGLADQETQYF
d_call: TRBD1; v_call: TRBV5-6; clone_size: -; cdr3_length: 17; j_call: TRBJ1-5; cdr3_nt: TGTGCCAGCAGCTTGACAGGGGGTGTGGGTAGCAATCAGCCCCAGCATTTT; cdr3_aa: CASSLTGGVGSNQPQHF
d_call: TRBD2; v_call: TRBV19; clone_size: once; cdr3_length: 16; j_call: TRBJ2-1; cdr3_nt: TGTGCCAGTAGTATCTCCCCTAGCGGGCCCACCAATGAGCAGTTCTTC; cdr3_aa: CASSISPSGPTNEQFF
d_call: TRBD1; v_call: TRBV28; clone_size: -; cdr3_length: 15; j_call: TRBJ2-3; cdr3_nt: TGTGCCAGCAGTCCCCGGACAGGGGTTGGAGATACGCAGTATTTT; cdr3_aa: CASSPRTGVGDTQYF
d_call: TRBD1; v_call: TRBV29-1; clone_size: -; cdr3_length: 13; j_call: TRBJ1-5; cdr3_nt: TGCAGCGTGGGGGGGACAGGGGAAGGGCCCCAGCATTTT; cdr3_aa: CSVGGTGEGPQHF
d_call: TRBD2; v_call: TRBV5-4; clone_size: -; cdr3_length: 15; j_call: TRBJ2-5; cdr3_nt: TGTGCCAGCAGCTGGGGACTAGCGGGAGAAGAGACCCAGTACTTC; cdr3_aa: CASSWGLAGEETQYF
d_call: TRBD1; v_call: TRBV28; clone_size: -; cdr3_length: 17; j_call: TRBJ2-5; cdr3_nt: TGTGCCAGCAGTCTAAATCGACAGGGAATCCGCCTAGAGACCCAGTACTTC; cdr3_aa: CASSLNRQGIRLETQYF
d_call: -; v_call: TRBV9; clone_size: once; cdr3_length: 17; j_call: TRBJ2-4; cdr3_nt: TGTGCCAGCAGCGCCCCCAGGGGCGACATAGCCAAAAACATTCAGTACTTC; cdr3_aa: CASSAPRGDIAKNIQYF
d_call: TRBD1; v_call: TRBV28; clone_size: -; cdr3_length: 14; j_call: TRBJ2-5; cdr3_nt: TGTGCCAGCAGAACAGGGGTCCAACAAGAGACCCAGTACTTC; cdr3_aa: CASRTGVQQETQYF
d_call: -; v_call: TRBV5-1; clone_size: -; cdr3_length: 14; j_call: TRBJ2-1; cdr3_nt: TGCGCCAGCAGCTTGGGCGGTCCCCCCGATGAGCAGTTCTTC; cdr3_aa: CASSLGGPPDEQFF
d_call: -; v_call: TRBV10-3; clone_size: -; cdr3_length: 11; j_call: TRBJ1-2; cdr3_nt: TGTGCCATCAGTGCAGGGGATGGCTACACCTTC; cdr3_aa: CAISAGDGYTF
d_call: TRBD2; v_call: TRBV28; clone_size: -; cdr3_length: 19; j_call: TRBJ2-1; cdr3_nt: TGTGCCAGCAGTTTTGTGGGACTAGCGGGGAGGAAGGGGCCAAGTGAGCAGTTCTTC; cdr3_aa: CASSFVGLAGRKGPSEQFF
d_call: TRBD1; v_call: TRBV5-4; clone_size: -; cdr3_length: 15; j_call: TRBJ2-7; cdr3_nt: TGTGCCAGCAGCCGAGTGGGACAGGGCTTCTACGAGCAGTACTTC; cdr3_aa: CASSRVGQGFYEQYF
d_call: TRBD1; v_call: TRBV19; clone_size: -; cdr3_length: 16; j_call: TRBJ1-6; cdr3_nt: TGTGCCAGTAGTAGAGAGGTTGGGACAGGAAATTCACCCCTCCACTTT; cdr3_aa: CASSREVGTGNSPLHF
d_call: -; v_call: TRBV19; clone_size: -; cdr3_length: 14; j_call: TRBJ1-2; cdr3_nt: TGTGCCAGTAGCATCGGGTCGCGGGGCTATGGCTACACCTTC; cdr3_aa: CASSIGSRGYGYTF
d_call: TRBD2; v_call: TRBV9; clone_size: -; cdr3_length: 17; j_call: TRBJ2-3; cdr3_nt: TGTGCCAGCAGCCCCACCGGGACTAGCGGAATCACAGATACGCAGTATTTT; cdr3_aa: CASSPTGTSGITDTQYF
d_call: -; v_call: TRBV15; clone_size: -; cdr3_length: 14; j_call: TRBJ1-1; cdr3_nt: TGTGCCACCAGCAGAGATCGGGGGTACACTGAAGCTTTCTTT; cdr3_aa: CATSRDRGYTEAFF
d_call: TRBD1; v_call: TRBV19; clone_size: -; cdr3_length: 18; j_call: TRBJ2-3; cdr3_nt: TGTGCCAGCGCCCAGGGGTGGACAGGGGGGGATTTCACAGATACGCAGTATTTT; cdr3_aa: CASAQGWTGGDFTDTQYF
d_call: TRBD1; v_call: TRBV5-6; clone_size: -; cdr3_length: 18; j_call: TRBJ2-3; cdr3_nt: TGTGCCAGCAGCGTGGACAGGGGGCCGGACCCTAGCACAGATACGCAGTATTTT; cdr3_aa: CASSVDRGPDPSTDTQYF
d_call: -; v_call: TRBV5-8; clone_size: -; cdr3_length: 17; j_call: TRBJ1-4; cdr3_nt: TGTGCCAGCAGCTTGGTGCGGTTTGGAGGGAACAATGAAAAACTGTTTTTT; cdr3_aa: CASSLVRFGGNNEKLFF
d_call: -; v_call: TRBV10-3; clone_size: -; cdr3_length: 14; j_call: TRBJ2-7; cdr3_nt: TGTGCCATCAGCGGAGGTGCTACTACCTACGAGCAGTACTTC; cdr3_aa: CAISGGATTYEQYF
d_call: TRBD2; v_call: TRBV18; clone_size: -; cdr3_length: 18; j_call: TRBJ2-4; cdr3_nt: TGTGCCAGCTCACTGGCTAGCGGGGGGCGGACAACCAAAAACATTCAGTACTTC; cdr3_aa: CASSLASGGRTTKNIQYF
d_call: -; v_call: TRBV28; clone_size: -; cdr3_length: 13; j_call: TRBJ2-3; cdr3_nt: TGTGCCAGCATTGAACTAGGAACAGATACGCAGTATTTT; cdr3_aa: CASIELGTDTQYF
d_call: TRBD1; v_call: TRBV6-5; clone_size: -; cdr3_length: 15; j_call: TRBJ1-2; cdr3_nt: TGTGCCAGCAGTTCTCCGGGACAGACCTCCTATGGCTACACCTTC; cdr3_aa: CASSSPGQTSYGYTF
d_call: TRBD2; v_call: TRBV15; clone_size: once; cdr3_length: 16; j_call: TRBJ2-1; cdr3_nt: TGTGCCACCAGCAGAGATCCGGGACTAGCGGGTAATGAGCAGTTCTTC; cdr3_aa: CATSRDPGLAGNEQFF
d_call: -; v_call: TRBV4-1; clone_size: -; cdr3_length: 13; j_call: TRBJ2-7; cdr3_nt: TGCGCCAGCAGCCAAGATCGAGGCTACGAGCAGTACTTC; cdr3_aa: CASSQDRGYEQYF
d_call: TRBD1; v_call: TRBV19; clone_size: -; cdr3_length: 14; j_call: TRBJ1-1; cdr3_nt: TGTGCCAGTAACCTAGGGGGCGCGGACACTGAAGCTTTCTTT; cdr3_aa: CASNLGGADTEAFF
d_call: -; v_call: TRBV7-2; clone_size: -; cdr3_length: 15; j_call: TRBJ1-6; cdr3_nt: TGTGCCAGCGGCGGGGGGCAGGGATCGAATTCACCCCTCCACTTT; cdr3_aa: CASGGGQGSNSPLHF
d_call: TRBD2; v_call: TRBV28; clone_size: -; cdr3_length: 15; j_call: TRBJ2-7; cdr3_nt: TGTGCCAGCAGTTTGGGGGGGGTCGGCTCCTACGAGCAGTACTTC; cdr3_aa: CASSLGGVGSYEQYF
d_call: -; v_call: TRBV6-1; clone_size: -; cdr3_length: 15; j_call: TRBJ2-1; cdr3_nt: TGTGCCAGCAGTTCCCGAGGTGCCTCTTGGGATGAGCAGTTCTTC; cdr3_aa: CASSSRGASWDEQFF
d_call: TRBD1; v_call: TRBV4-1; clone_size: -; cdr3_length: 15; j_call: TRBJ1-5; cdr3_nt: TGCGCCAGCAGCCGAGGGGACAGGGGAGATCAGCCCCAGCATTTT; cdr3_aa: CASSRGDRGDQPQHF
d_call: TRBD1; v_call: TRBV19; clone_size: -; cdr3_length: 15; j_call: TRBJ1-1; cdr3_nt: TGTGCCAGTAGTCTAGGACAGGGGGCAAGTACTGAAGCTTTCTTT; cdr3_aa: CASSLGQGASTEAFF
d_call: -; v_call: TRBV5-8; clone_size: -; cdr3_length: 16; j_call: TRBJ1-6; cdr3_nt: TGTGCCAGCAGCTTGGGCAGAAAGTCCGGGAATTCACCCCTCCACTTT; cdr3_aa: CASSLGRKSGNSPLHF
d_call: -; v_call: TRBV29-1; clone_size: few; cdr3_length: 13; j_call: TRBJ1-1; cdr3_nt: TGCAGCGTTTGCTCAGGAGGGGTCACTGAAGCTTTCTTT; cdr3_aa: CSVCSGGVTEAFF
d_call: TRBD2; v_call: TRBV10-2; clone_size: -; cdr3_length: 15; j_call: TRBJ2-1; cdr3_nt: TGCGCCAGCAGGGCGGGGGTAGCGGAGTTTGGTGAGCAGTTCTTC; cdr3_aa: CASRAGVAEFGEQFF
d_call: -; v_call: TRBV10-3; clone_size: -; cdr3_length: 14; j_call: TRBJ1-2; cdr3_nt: TGTGCCATCAGTGATCGGACAGCCTTTTATGGCTACACCTTC; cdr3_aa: CAISDRTAFYGYTF
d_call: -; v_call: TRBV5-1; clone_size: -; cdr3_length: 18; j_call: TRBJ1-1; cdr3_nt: TGCGCCAGCAGCTTGGCCTGGGGGGGGCGGGGAGGTCGCACTGAAGCTTTCTTT; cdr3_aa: CASSLAWGGRGGRTEAFF
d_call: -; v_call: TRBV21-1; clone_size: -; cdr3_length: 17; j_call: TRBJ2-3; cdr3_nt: TGTGCCACCTCCGGGACAGGAGTAGGTGAAGAGACGGATACGCAGTATTTT; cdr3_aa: CATSGTGVGEETDTQYF
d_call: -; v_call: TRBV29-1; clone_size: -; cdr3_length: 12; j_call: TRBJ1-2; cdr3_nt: TGCAGCGTTGGTCAGGGGTCCTATGGCTACACCTTC; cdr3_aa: CSVGQGSYGYTF
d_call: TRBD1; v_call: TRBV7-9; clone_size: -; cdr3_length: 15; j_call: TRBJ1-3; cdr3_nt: TGTGCCAGCAGCCGACAGGGGCTGGGGGGAAACACCATATATTTT; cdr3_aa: CASSRQGLGGNTIYF
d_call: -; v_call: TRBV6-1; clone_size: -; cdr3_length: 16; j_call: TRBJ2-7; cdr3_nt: TGTGCCAGCAGTGAAGGGCTTGTGAGGGGGTCCTACGAGCAGTACTTC; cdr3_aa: CASSEGLVRGSYEQYF
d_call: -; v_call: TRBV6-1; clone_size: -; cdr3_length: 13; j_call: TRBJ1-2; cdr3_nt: TGTGCCAGCAGTGAAAGTTTGCCAGGGAGGTACACCTTC; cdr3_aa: CASSESLPGRYTF
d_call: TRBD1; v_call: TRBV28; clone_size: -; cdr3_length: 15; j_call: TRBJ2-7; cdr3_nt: TGTGCCAGCAGTCCAGGGGGACGAACAGGGGTCGAGCAGTACTTC; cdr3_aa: CASSPGGRTGVEQYF
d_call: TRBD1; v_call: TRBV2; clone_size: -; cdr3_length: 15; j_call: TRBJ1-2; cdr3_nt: TGTGCCAGCAGCCCTGCCAGACAGGGGTGGGAAGGCTACACCTTC; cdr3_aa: CASSPARQGWEGYTF